Included here is one T cell receptor beta chain sequence, with context. The table came from immunoSEQ multiplex PCR; TCRdb's copy has only in-frame clones and leaves some out. The table records about 120,000 clones, 60% to 85% of them present only once. This sample is drawn from a study of blood T cell repertoires in COVID-19. The wider study: Samples of COVID-19 (acute and convalescent) were obtained from the United States, Italy and Spain. Sample material is recorded as cDNA or gDNA derived from T cells, B-cell-depleted T cells, or PBMCs.

Germline V gene lookup returns CDR1 GTSNPN and CDR2 SVGIG (reference sequence). This CDR3 is 15 amino acids long. What was sequenced was peripheral blood. This clonotype originated in a man aged 65-85 years with acute or convalescent COVID-19. V is TRBV30 and J is TRBJ2-5; D possibly corresponds to TRBD2 (6 bases). This CDR3 is CAFTLQTGGQETQYF. CDR3 sequence (DNA): TGTGCGTTCACTCTCCAGACCGGGGGACAAGAGACCCAGTACTTC.